This T cell receptor beta chain was profiled in a study of blood T cell repertoires in COVID-19. Across the whole study: T cells, B-cell-depleted T cells, or PBMCs supplied cDNA or gDNA.

In the authors' methods: The assay estimated nucleated cells by amplifying reference gene primers. TCRdb keeps only in-frame clones here, not all; method: immunoSEQ multiplex PCR. V and J calls and clone size come straight from that table; D and trimming were deduced from the DNA. This table has 100,000 to 150,000 clones, about 81% appearing once. The CDR3 totals 13 residues. Germline-derived CDR1 and CDR2 are MNHEY and SVGAGI. V gave up 0 bases and J gave up 6 bases, with 6 bases separating them. The J gene is TRBJ2-1, the V gene TRBV6-5; D not resolved. The clonotype originates from a woman aged 45-59 years with acute or convalescent COVID-19. Material for sequencing was peripheral blood. CDR3 protein: CASSYSSGNEQFF. As DNA, the CDR3 is TGTGCCAGCAGTTACTCGTCCGGCAATGAGCAGTTCTTC.